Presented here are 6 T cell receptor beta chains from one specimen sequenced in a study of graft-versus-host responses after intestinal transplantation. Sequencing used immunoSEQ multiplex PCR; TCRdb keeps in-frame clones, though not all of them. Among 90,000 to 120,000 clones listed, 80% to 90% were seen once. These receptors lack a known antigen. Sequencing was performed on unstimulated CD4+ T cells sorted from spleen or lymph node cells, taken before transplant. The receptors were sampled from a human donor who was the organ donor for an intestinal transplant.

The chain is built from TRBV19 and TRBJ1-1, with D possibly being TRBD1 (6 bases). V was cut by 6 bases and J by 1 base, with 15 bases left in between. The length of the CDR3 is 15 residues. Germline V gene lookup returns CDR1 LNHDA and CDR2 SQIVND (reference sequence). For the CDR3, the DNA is TGTGCCAGTAGGTTGGGAGGACAGCGGAACACTGAAGCTTTCTTT. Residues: CASRLGGQRNTEAFF.

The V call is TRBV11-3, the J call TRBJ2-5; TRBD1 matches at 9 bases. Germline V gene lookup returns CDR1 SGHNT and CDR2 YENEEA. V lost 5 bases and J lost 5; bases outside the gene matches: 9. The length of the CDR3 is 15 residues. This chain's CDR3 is CASSRTGGDWETQYF. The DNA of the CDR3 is TGTGCCAGCAGCAGAACAGGGGGCGACTGGGAGACCCAGTACTTC.

The CDR3 loop is CAWTSGQGSSPLHF. For the CDR3, the DNA is TGTGCCTGGACTTCTGGACAGGGGAGTTCACCCCTCCACTTT. This chain uses TRBV30 with TRBJ1-6; 9 bases align to TRBD1. Germline V gene lookup returns CDR1 GTSNPN and CDR2 SVGIG (reference sequence). J was trimmed by 9 bases and V by 4 bases; bases with no gene match: 7. This CDR3 has 14 amino acids.

Here the CDR3 DNA reads TGTGCCAGCAGCCCACGGGGGGCTAACACTGAAGCTTTCTTT. Protein product: CASSPRGANTEAFF. The gene calls are TRBV11-2 and TRBJ1-1; tentative D call: TRBD1 (6 bases). Germline V lookup: CDR1 SGHAT, CDR2 FQNNGV. This CDR3 is 14 amino acids long. With 5 bases removed from V and 2 bases from J, the gap between germline ends came to 12 bases.

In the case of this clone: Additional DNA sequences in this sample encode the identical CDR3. The chain's CDR3 is CTSSQETGNQPQHF. CDR3 in DNA: TGCACCAGCAGCCAAGAGACGGGCAATCAGCCCCAGCATTTT. The rearrangement joins TRBV1 to TRBJ1-5. TRBV1 is listed as a pseudogene. CDR3 size: 14 residues.

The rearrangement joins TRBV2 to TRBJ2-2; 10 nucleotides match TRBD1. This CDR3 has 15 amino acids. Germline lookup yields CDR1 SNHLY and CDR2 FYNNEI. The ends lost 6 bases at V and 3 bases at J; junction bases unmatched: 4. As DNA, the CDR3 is TGTGCCAGCAGGGCCGGGACAGGGGACACCGGGGAGCTGTTTTTT. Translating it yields CASRAGTGDTGELFF.